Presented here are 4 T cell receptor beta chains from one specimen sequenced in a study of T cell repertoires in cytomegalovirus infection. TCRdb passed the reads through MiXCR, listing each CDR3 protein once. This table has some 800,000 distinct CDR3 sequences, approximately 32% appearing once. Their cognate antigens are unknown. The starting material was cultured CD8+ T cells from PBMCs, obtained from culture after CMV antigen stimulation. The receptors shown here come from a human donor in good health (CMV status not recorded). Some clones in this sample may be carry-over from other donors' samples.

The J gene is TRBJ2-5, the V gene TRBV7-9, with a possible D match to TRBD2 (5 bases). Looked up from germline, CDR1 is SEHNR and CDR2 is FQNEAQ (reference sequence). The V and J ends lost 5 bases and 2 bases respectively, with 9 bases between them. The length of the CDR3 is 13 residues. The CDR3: CASSAGHQETQYF. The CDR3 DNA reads TGTGCCAGCAGCGCGGGCCATCAAGAGACCCAGTACTTC.

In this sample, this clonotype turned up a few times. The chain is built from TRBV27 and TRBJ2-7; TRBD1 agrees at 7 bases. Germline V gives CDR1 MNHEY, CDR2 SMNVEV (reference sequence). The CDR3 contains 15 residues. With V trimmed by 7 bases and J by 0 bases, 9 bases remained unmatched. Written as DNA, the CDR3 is TGTGCCAGCACTCCCGGGACAGCTTCCTCCTACGAGCAGTACTTC. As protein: CASTPGTASSYEQYF.

The CDR3 sequence is CASSLGYAGELFF. The DNA for the CDR3 is TGTGCCAGCAGCTTGGGCTACGCCGGGGAGCTGTTTTTT. The chain links TRBV5-6 to TRBJ2-2, with D hard to call. CDR3 size: 13 residues. V was clipped by 0 bases and J by 6 bases, with 6 bases between them. The V gene's germline CDR1 is SGHDT and CDR2 YYEEEE.

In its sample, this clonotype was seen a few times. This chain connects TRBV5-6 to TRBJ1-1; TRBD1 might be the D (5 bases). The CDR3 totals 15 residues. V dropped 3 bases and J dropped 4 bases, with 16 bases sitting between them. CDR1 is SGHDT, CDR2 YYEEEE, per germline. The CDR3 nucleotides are TGTGCCAGCAGCTGGCCAGGGAGGGGTAGCACTGAAGCTTTCTTT. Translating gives CASSWPGRGSTEAFF.